This record looks at one T cell receptor (beta chain) sequence and its context. Germline CDR1 and CDR2: SGHTA and FQGNSA. Trimming removed 5 bases at V and 2 bases at J, with 12 bases between. CDR3 length equals 14 residues. This sample is part of a study of control samples from healthy donors and cancer patients. Libraries were prepared by immunoSEQ multiplex PCR; TCRdb keeps only in-frame clonotypes and omits some of them. The data show over 150,000 clones, just under 95% seen once. Sequencing was performed on blood. The receptor's source is a man younger than 35 in good health. The chain recombines TRBV7-2 with TRBJ2-5; perhaps TRBD1 as D (5 bases). The CDR3 sequence: CASSPQGKQETQYF. The CDR3 bases are TGTGCCAGCAGCCCCCAGGGTAAGCAAGAGACCCAGTACTTC.